This entry is about one T cell receptor beta chain. Its antigen remains unidentified. The entry originates in a study of cytomegalovirus exposure and HLA in healthy donors. Study observations and caveats: Across donors, most TCRs were seen rarely, yet some public ones were widespread. In a later analysis, TCR association rates varied by HLA locus: DRB1 most, HLA-C fewest.

Both 60 Vbeta primers and 13 Jbeta primers went into the PCR. The assay was immunoSEQ multiplex PCR, and TCRdb's table has in-frame clones only and misses some. The sample lists some 120,000 clones, roughly 8.3% occurring once. The V end was cut by 7 bases, the J end by 0 bases, with 13 bases between. Per the germline V gene, CDR1 is GTSNPN and CDR2 is SVGIG (reference sequence). This CDR3 has 14 residues. Sequenced: PBMCs. This TCR came from a man in his forties in good health and CMV-seronegative. V gene TRBV30 combines with J gene TRBJ1-3, with a weak D call TRBD1 (5 bases). CDR3 nucleotides: TGTGCCTTACACCCCAGGGACTCTGGAAACACCATATATTTT. Translating gives CALHPRDSGNTIYF.